Presented here are 7 T cell receptor beta chains from one specimen sequenced in a study of blood T cells in healthy people across ages (dated by TCRdb to between 2014 and 2016). The library was prepared using 5' RACE. TCRdb names Illumina HiSeq 2500 as the instrument used. A second PCR of roughly 6 to 12 cycles was run with a J-beta primer mix and a sample-barcoded 5' primer. TCRdb applied fastp at Q25 and MiXCR to the public reads, then kept only in-frame beta chains. Rows are unified per CDR3 protein, each entry keeping the most common DNA and genes. The sample profile shows 870,000 or so distinct CDR3 sequences; around 30% of them were found once. The biggest ten clones account for approximately 15% of the sample. Sequenced: blood. The receptor source for this set is an elderly woman in good health.

The chain recombines TRBV5-1 with TRBJ2-6; 9 nucleotides agree with TRBD1. Germline-derived CDR1 and CDR2 are SGHRS and YFSETQ. This CDR3 has 16 residues. Trimming took 4 bases from V and 2 from J; bases not matched to a gene: 4. The CDR3: CASSNRGRAGANVLTF. CDR3 nucleotides: TGCGCCAGCAGCAACAGGGGGCGGGCTGGGGCCAACGTCCTGACTTTC.

This clonotype was seen repeatedly, ten times or more. The V and J genes are TRBV29-1 and TRBJ2-3; no definite D call. Trimming left V 7 bases short and J 2 bases short, with 10 bases between. CDR3 size: 12 residues. Looked up from germline, CDR1 is SQVTM and CDR2 is ANQGSEA. The CDR3 nucleotides are TGCAGCGCCTCAGATAACACAGATACGCAGTATTTT. Its translation: CSASDNTDTQYF.

This clonotype has a handful of counts. This could be a read error, since a much larger clone is one nucleotide away. This chain joins TRBV27 and TRBJ2-7, with D possibly TRBD2 on 6 matching bases. Germline-derived CDR1 and CDR2 are MNHEY and SMNVEV (reference sequence). V gave up 6 bases and J gave up 6 bases, with 18 bases separating them. This CDR3 spans 14 amino acids. The CDR3 protein is CASRFRGYGFEQYF. CDR3 bases: TGTGCCAGCAGGTTCCGGGGGTATGGATTCGAGCAGTACTTC.

As for this clonotype: One base away lies a much larger clone, so this may be a sequencing read error. Because it lacks the conserved phenylalanine or tryptophan at the end, this CDR3 is likely a read error. This chain links TRBV10-3 with TRBJ1-1, with unresolved D. CDR1 and CDR2 (germline): ENHRY, SYGVKD. V was shortened by 8 bases and J by 6 bases, with 13 bases between the two germline ends. The CDR3 is 12 amino acids. CDR3 bases: TGTGCCATCCAGACGGCCCACGCTGAAGCTTTCGTT. Amino acids: CAIQTAHAEAFV.

As DNA, the CDR3 is TGTGCCAGCTCGGGGGGACTTACTGGAGCTAATGAAAAACTGTTTTTT. It yields the protein CASSGGLTGANEKLFF. The chain recombines TRBV18 with TRBJ1-4; D is possibly TRBD1 (5 bases). There are 16 residues in the CDR3. CDR1 is KGHSH and CDR2 is LQKENI in the germline V gene. V was trimmed by 6 bases and J by 3 bases, leaving 17 bases between them.

V and J are TRBV6-5 and TRBJ2-7; perhaps TRBD1 as D (7 bases). Germline V gene sequence: CDR1 MNHEY, CDR2 SVGAGI. This CDR3 region has 13 residues. Trimming stripped 7 bases from V and 1 base from J, with 11 bases between. DNA for the CDR3: TGTGCCAGCAAGGCAGGGGGGTCCTACGAGCAGTACTTC. The encoded protein is CASKAGGSYEQYF.

This clonotype was recorded at least ten times. The CDR3 sequence is CASSFRPLAGTQYF. As DNA, the CDR3 is TGTGCCAGCAGCTTTCGACCACTAGCTGGGACCCAGTACTTC. The J gene is TRBJ2-5, the V gene TRBV11-3, with a possible D match to TRBD2 (6 bases). V lost 3 bases and J 7 bases, leaving 15 bases between the germline ends. Looked up from germline, CDR1 is SGHNT and CDR2 is YENEEA. The CDR3 has 14 residues. The entire variable domain, with the rest obtained from reference TRBV11-3 and TRBJ2-5, is as follows: EAGVVQSPRYKIIEKKQPVAFWCNPISGHNTLYWYLQNLGQGPELLIRYENEEAVDDSQLPKDRFSAERLKGVDSTLKIQPAELGDSAVYLCASSFRPLAGTQYFGPGTRLLVL.